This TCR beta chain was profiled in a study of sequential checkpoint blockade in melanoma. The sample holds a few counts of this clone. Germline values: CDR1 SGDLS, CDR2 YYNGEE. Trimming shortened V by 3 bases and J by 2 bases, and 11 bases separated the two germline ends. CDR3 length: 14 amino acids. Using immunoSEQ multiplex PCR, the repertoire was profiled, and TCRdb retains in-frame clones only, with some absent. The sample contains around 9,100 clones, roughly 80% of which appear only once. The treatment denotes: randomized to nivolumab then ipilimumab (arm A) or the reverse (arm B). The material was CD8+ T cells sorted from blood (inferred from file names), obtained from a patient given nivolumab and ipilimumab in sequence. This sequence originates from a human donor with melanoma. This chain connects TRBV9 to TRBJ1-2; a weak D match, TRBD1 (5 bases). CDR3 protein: CASSGKGVNYGYTF. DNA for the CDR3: TGTGCCAGCAGCGGCAAAGGGGTAAACTATGGCTACACCTTC.